One sample yielded the 26 T cell receptor beta chains listed below, sequenced in a study of siplizumab effects on memory and regulatory T cells. Coculture of the mixed lymphocyte reaction cells took place at 37 degrees C and lasted around six days. Data came from immunoSEQ multiplex PCR; TCRdb stores just in-frame clones and leaves some out. The table has fewer than 11,000 clones, around 40% seen once. These receptors' antigens are unknown. Material: CFSE-low (dividing) CD8+ T cells sorted from an allogeneic mixed lymphocyte reaction. Receptor source: a human donor in good health; the cells came from an allogeneic mixed lymphocyte reaction.

This chain joins TRBV15 and TRBJ1-2; 7 nucleotides match TRBD1. V shed 3 bases, J shed 0 bases, and the junction held 1 base outside the gene matches. Germline V CDR1 and CDR2: LNHNV, YYDKDF (reference sequence). CDR3 length: 14 residues. The CDR3 DNA follows: TGTGCCACCAGCAGCAGGGGGGCTAACTATGGCTACACCTTC. It translates to CATSSRGANYGYTF.

The chain links TRBV4-1 to TRBJ2-2, with D maybe TRBD2 (6 bases). The germline gives CDR1 MGHRA, CDR2 YSYEKL. The ends were cut back, 0 bases at V and 6 bases at J, with 11 bases in the middle. The CDR3 contains 15 residues. The CDR3 here is CASSQDLGGSGELFF. The CDR3 nucleotides are TGCGCCAGCAGCCAAGATCTAGGAGGGTCCGGGGAGCTGTTTTTT.

This clone counts as medium-sized. This chain uses TRBV19 with TRBJ2-7; 8 nucleotides match TRBD2. Germline CDR1 reads LNHDA; CDR2 reads SQIVND (reference sequence). The CDR3 contains 14 residues. Trimming at V came to 6 bases and at J to 2 bases, leaving 6 bases not matched to a gene. CDR3 sequence (DNA): TGTGCCAGTAGCGGGGCGGGGGGAGCCTACGAGCAGTACTTC. Translation gives CASSGAGGAYEQYF. Looking up the rest from reference TRBV19 and TRBJ2-7 gives the full variable domain: DGGITQSPKYLFRKEGQNVTLSCEQNLNHDAMYWYRQDPGQGLRLIYYSQIVNDFQKGDIAEGYSVSREKKESFPLTVTSAQKNPTAFYLCASSGAGGAYEQYFGPGTRLTVT.

By sample share, this clone is medium-sized (0.01 to 0.1%). This chain links TRBV6-5 with TRBJ2-2; 7 bases line up with TRBD2. CDR1 MNHEY and CDR2 SVGAGI come from the germline V gene. The ends lost 8 bases at V and 2 bases at J; junction bases unmatched: 8. The CDR3 spans 15 residues. The CDR3 region is CASAGVISNTGELFF. DNA for the CDR3: TGTGCCAGCGCGGGGGTTATCAGTAACACCGGGGAGCTGTTTTTT.

V is TRBV11-1 and J is TRBJ1-3; D gene uncertain. V was trimmed by 5 bases and J by 1 base, leaving 15 bases between them. The germline V gene has CDR1 SGHAT and CDR2 FQDESV (reference sequence). The CDR3 spans 16 residues. As DNA, the CDR3 is TGTGCCAGCAGCCCCCCGACCGTCTTTTCTGGAAACACCATATATTTT. This gives the protein CASSPPTVFSGNTIYF.

This clone was picked up a small number of times. J is TRBJ2-7 and V is TRBV10-3; TRBD1 or TRBD2 may be the D gene (6 bases each). Between the trimmed V and J ends, which lost 11 bases and 0 bases, there was a span of 8 bases. The CDR3 totals 11 residues. Germline CDR1 ENHRY, CDR2 SYGVKD. This chain's CDR3 is CAGGRSYEQYF. The DNA of the CDR3 is TGTGCCGGGGGGCGCTCCTACGAGCAGTACTTC.

V gene TRBV27 combines with J gene TRBJ2-1; D possibly corresponds to TRBD1 (6 bases). The CDR3 spans 14 residues. The germline V and J ends were trimmed by 4 bases and 1 base, with 8 bases remaining between them. Looked up from germline, CDR1 is MNHEY and CDR2 is SMNVEV (reference sequence). CDR3 coding DNA: TGTGCCAGCAGTTCGCAGGGGTCCTACAATGAGCAGTTCTTC. It specifies CASSSQGSYNEQFF.

This clone was seen a few times. The V and J genes are TRBV10-3 and TRBJ1-1, with D uncertain. This CDR3 has 12 residues. Germline CDR1 reads ENHRY; CDR2 reads SYGVKD. V lost 4 bases and J lost 4, with 7 bases in between. CDR3 nucleotides: TGTGCCATCAGTGCCAGTATCACTGAAGCTTTCTTT. As protein: CAISASITEAFF.

The chain links TRBV7-3 to TRBJ2-6; D unclear. This CDR3 is built from 14 residues. Germline values: CDR1 SGHTA, CDR2 FQGTGA. The V end was cut by 5 bases, the J end by 2 bases, with 7 bases between. The CDR3 protein is CASSQGTGANVLTF. The CDR3 nucleotides are TGTGCCAGCAGCCAAGGCACTGGGGCCAACGTCCTGACTTTC. Variable domain in full (rest from reference TRBV7-3 and TRBJ2-6): GAGVSQTPSNKVTEKGKYVELRCDPISGHTALYWYRQSLGQGPEFLIYFQGTGAADDSGLPNDRFFAVRPEGSVSTLKIQRTERGDSAVYLCASSQGTGANVLTFGAGSRLTVL.

This chain joins TRBV30 and TRBJ1-5, with 8 bases that match TRBD1. This CDR3 spans 13 amino acids. CDR1 and CDR2 (germline): GTSNPN, SVGIG (reference sequence). Trimming took 4 bases from V and 5 from J; bases not matched to a gene: 4. CDR3: CAWNYRGDQPQHF. CDR3 nucleotide sequence: TGTGCCTGGAATTACAGGGGGGATCAGCCCCAGCATTTT.

The chain carries TRBV5-6 and TRBJ2-7; D gene unclear. In germline, CDR1 is SGHDT, CDR2 YYEEEE. V was cut by 4 bases and J by 4 bases, with 18 bases left in between. This CDR3 contains 15 residues. This CDR3 is CASSPRPHLGYEQYF. CDR3 nucleotides: TGTGCCAGCAGCCCCAGGCCACACTTGGGGTACGAGCAGTACTTC.

The rearrangement joins TRBV5-1 to TRBJ1-5, with 7 bases lining up with TRBD1. V trimming: 4 bases; J trimming: 3 bases; junction bases outside the gene matches: 4. In germline, CDR1 is SGHRS, CDR2 YFSETQ. This CDR3 has 14 amino acids. The CDR3 here is CASSKTGLNQPQHF. The DNA for the CDR3 is TGCGCCAGCAGCAAGACAGGGCTCAATCAGCCCCAGCATTTT.

The chain links TRBV2 to TRBJ2-7; D could derive from TRBD1 or TRBD2 (5 bases each). The V gene lost 5 bases and the J gene lost 6 bases, with 14 bases spanning the gap. Germline V CDR1 and CDR2: SNHLY, FYNNEI. The CDR3 runs 13 residues. CDR3 nucleotides: TGTGCCAGCAGTTACTCGGGGCGGAGCGAGCAGTACTTC. The encoded protein is CASSYSGRSEQYF.

This clone qualifies as medium-sized. This sequence joins TRBV28 and TRBJ1-1; D perhaps matches TRBD1 (5 bases). The CDR3 loop spans 15 amino acids. Germline V lookup: CDR1 MDHEN, CDR2 SYDVKM. The V end lost 1 base, the J end lost 1 base, and 10 bases lay between the germline ends. The CDR3 protein is CASSLLGQGNTEAFF. Here the CDR3 DNA reads TGTGCCAGCAGTTTATTAGGCCAGGGGAACACTGAAGCTTTCTTT.

This chain uses TRBV6-5 with TRBJ1-1; no reliable D call. Per the germline V gene, CDR1 is MNHEY and CDR2 is SVGAGI. V was trimmed by 0 bases and J by 5 bases, leaving 13 bases between them. This CDR3 is 15 amino acids long. CDR3 sequence: CASSYSILERTEAFF. DNA for the CDR3: TGTGCCAGCAGTTACTCGATCCTTGAGCGGACTGAAGCTTTCTTT.

The chain carries TRBV6-1 and TRBJ1-2; D is unresolved. With 5 bases removed from V and 2 bases from J, the gap between germline ends came to 6 bases. This CDR3 spans 12 amino acids. Germline assignment: CDR1 MNHNS and CDR2 SASEGT. CDR3 nucleotides: TGTGCCAGCAGTCCAGTCAACTATGGCTACACCTTC. Its translation is CASSPVNYGYTF.

The J gene is TRBJ1-3, the V gene TRBV6-5; D is uncertain. Trimming removed 5 bases at V and 0 bases at J, with 11 bases between. Per the germline V gene, CDR1 is MNHEY and CDR2 is SVGAGI. The CDR3 is 15 residues long. CDR3 residues: CASSATASSGNTIYF. The DNA of the CDR3 is TGTGCCAGCAGTGCGACGGCGAGCTCTGGAAACACCATATATTTT.

The chain joins TRBV5-1 to TRBJ2-2; D tentatively fits TRBD1 or TRBD2 (5 bases each). Germline V lookup: CDR1 SGHRS, CDR2 YFSETQ. The germline V and J ends were trimmed by 0 bases and 0 bases, with 6 bases remaining between them. The CDR3 is 15 amino acids. The CDR3 DNA reads as TGCGCCAGCAGCTTGGGAGGGGCGAACACCGGGGAGCTGTTTTTT. Amino acid sequence: CASSLGGANTGELFF.

The V call is TRBV6-5, the J call TRBJ2-2, with D unclear. This CDR3 comprises 13 residues. Germline values: CDR1 MNHEY, CDR2 SVGAGI. The ends were cut back, 0 bases at V and 5 bases at J, with 4 bases in the middle. In DNA form, the CDR3 reads TGTGCCAGCAGTTACTCCGGGACCGGGGAGCTGTTTTTT. Its translation: CASSYSGTGELFF.

J is TRBJ2-1 and V is TRBV5-4, with D hard to call. Trimming removed 2 bases from V and 10 bases from J, with 13 bases in between. CDR1 is SGHNT, CDR2 YYREEE, per germline (reference sequence). The CDR3 sequence is 13 residues long. The CDR3 is CASSLAVGLEQFF. CDR3 nucleotide sequence: TGTGCCAGCAGCTTAGCCGTAGGCTTGGAGCAGTTCTTC.

The chain employs TRBV19 and TRBJ1-3, with D unclear. Looked up from germline, CDR1 is LNHDA and CDR2 is SQIVND (reference sequence). V was cut by 5 bases and J by 1 base, with 9 bases left in between. The CDR3 sequence is 14 residues long. CDR3 loop: CASSLFASGNTIYF. DNA of the CDR3: TGTGCCAGTAGTCTATTTGCTTCTGGAAACACCATATATTTT. Full variable domain (rest looked up from reference TRBV19 and TRBJ1-3): DGGITQSPKYLFRKEGQNVTLSCEQNLNHDAMYWYRQDPGQGLRLIYYSQIVNDFQKGDIAEGYSVSREKKESFPLTVTSAQKNPTAFYLCASSLFASGNTIYFGEGSWLTVV.

This clone is judged medium-sized (0.01 to 0.1%). V usage is TRBV4-1 and J usage is TRBJ2-1; D is unresolved. Germline values: CDR1 MGHRA, CDR2 YSYEKL. V lost 1 base, J lost 14 bases, and 9 bases lay in between. The CDR3 is 11 residues long. As DNA, the CDR3 is TGCGCCAGCAGCCAAGGGTGGTGGAAGTTCTTC. It codes for CASSQGWWKFF.

By its share, this clone is medium-sized. The chain combines TRBV5-1 with TRBJ2-5; D is possibly TRBD1 (6 bases). V lost 0 bases and J lost 4, with 13 bases in between. The CDR3 is 15 amino acids. Germline loops: CDR1 SGHRS, CDR2 YFSETQ. CDR3 protein: CASSLEGGWGETQYF. The CDR3 coding sequence is TGCGCCAGCAGCTTGGAAGGGGGATGGGGAGAGACCCAGTACTTC.

This chain links TRBV19 with TRBJ2-5, with 10 positions matching TRBD2. The J call is uncertain, as TRBJ2-7 better fits the DNA end. Looked up from germline, CDR1 is LNHDA and CDR2 is SQIVND (reference sequence). The CDR3 runs 14 residues. CDR3 coding DNA: TGTGCCAGTAGTGCTAGCGGGGGCCAATACGAGCAGTACTTC. Its translation is CASSASGGQYEQYF.

J is TRBJ2-5 and V is TRBV7-9; D is unclear. The tail of the sequence fits TRBJ2-7 better, so the J call may be wrong. Germline lookup yields CDR1 SEHNR and CDR2 FQNEAQ (reference sequence). The length of the CDR3 is 14 residues. The DNA of the CDR3 is TGTGCCAGCAGCCACCCCTTATCCTCCTACGAGCAGTACTTC. Its translation is CASSHPLSSYEQYF.

This rearrangement joins TRBV6-5 to TRBJ1-1; D unresolved. The CDR3 length is 14 residues. V shed 5 bases and J shed 3 bases, with 13 bases lying between them. CDR1 is MNHEY and CDR2 is SVGAGI in the germline V gene. CDR3 amino acids: CASSELTIDTEAFF. The DNA of the CDR3 is TGTGCCAGCAGTGAACTGACGATAGACACTGAAGCTTTCTTT.